What follows is one TCR beta chain and its context. Original processing methods: Estimated nucleated cell counts came from reference gene primer amplification. The protocol was immunoSEQ multiplex PCR, while the TCRdb copy is restricted to in-frame clones and leaves out a portion. The D gene and trimming were derived from the DNA, and the V and J assignments and clone size from that table. The sample contains approximately 100,000 clones, roughly 80% of which appear only once. The record originates from a study of blood T cell repertoires in COVID-19. Study in general: The study drew acute and convalescent COVID-19 samples from the United States, Italy and Spain. From T cells, B-cell-depleted T cells, or PBMCs came the material, which was cDNA or gDNA.

From germline, CDR1 is LNHNV and CDR2 YYDKDF (reference sequence). Trimming shortened V by 0 bases and J by 10 bases, and 18 bases separated the two germline ends. The CDR3 is made up of 15 amino acids. The receptor comes from a woman aged 80 or over with active or convalescent COVID-19. The sample comprised peripheral blood. The chain has TRBV15 and TRBJ1-2; D not certain. The CDR3 here is CATSRDITVLGPYTF. The DNA of the CDR3 is TGTGCCACCAGCAGAGATATCACAGTCCTTGGTCCCTACACCTTC.